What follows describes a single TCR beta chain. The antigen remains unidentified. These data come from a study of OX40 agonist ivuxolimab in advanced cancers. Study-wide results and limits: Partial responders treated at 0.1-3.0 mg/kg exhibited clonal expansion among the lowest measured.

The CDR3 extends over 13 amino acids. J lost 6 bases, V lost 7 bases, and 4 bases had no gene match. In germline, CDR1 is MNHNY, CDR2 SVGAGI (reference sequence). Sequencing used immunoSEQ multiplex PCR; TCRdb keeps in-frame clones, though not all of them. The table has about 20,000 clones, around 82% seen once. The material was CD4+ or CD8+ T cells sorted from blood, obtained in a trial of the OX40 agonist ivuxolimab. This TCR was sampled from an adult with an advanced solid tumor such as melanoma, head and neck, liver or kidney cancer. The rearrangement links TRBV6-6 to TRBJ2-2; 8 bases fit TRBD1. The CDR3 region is CASTGGRAGELFF. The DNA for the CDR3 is TGTGCCAGCACAGGGGGCAGGGCCGGGGAGCTGTTTTTT.